This section outlines one T cell receptor beta chain sequence together with its context. This sample was included in a study of blood T cell repertoires in COVID-19. This CDR3 has 13 residues. V was trimmed by 6 bases and J by 0 bases, leaving 8 bases between them. Looked up from germline, CDR1 is MNHEY and CDR2 is SVGAGI. Repertoires were generated with immunoSEQ multiplex PCR, while TCRdb's copy carries only in-frame clones and drops some. The sample contains approximately 260,000 clones, approximately 88% of which appear only once. The specimen was PBMCs or T cells enriched from blood (not recorded which). V and J are TRBV6-5 and TRBJ1-1; D remains unclear. This receptor was taken from a woman between 35 and 50 years old with acute COVID-19. CDR3 bases: TGTGCCAGCAGCACTATAATGAACACTGAAGCTTTCTTT. Translation gives CASSTIMNTEAFF.